Listed below are T cell receptor beta chains from one sample, sequenced in a study of Graves' ophthalmopathy and Graves' hyperthyroidism. TCRdb recomputed calls from the multiplex PCR reads with MiXCR, one row per CDR3 protein. There are 340,000 or so distinct CDR3 sequences in the sample; 15% to 20% occur only once, and 9% to 15% lies in the top ten. Sequencing was performed on peripheral blood. These receptors were collected from an adult man with Graves' ophthalmopathy. The CDR3 runs from the conserved cysteine through the conserved F or W. The order of the fields is J gene, clone size, V gene, D gene, CDR3 protein, CDR3 DNA. The D gene is left open where the match is weak. Clone size is given for some rows only: seen once, a few or many times, or a class if the clone is expanded.

j_call: TRBJ2-7; clone_size: NA; v_call: TRBV6-1; d_call: NA; cdr3_aa: CASRDTRLGQYF; cdr3_nt: TGTGCCAGCAGGGATACTAGGCTGGGGCAGTACTTC
j_call: TRBJ2-2; clone_size: many; v_call: TRBV6-2/TRBV6-3; d_call: NA; cdr3_aa: CASNYGVTGELFF; cdr3_nt: TGTGCCAGCAACTACGGGGTCACCGGGGAGCTGTTTTTT
j_call: TRBJ2-3; clone_size: many; v_call: TRBV24-1; d_call: NA; cdr3_aa: CATSGSGGDTQYF; cdr3_nt: TGTGCCACCAGTGGCTCAGGAGGAGATACGCAGTATTTT
j_call: TRBJ1-5; clone_size: many; v_call: TRBV6-2/TRBV6-3; d_call: NA; cdr3_aa: CASSPGGYNQPQHF; cdr3_nt: TGTGCCAGCAGCCCCGGGGGGTACAATCAGCCCCAGCATTTT
j_call: TRBJ2-2; clone_size: many; v_call: TRBV12-3/TRBV12-4; d_call: NA; cdr3_aa: CASSLFRGKNTGELFF; cdr3_nt: TGTGCCAGCAGTTTATTTAGGGGGAAGAACACCGGGGAGCTGTTTTTT
j_call: TRBJ2-7; clone_size: many; v_call: TRBV2; d_call: TRBD2; cdr3_aa: CASRGTSGLLSYEQYF; cdr3_nt: TGTGCCAGCAGAGGGACTAGCGGGCTCTTATCCTACGAGCAGTACTTC
j_call: TRBJ2-7; clone_size: many; v_call: TRBV12-3/TRBV12-4; d_call: TRBD2; cdr3_aa: CASSPGTSRNYEQYF; cdr3_nt: TGTGCCAGCAGCCCGGGGACTAGCAGGAACTACGAGCAGTACTTC
j_call: TRBJ2-7; clone_size: NA; v_call: TRBV11-3; d_call: TRBD2; cdr3_aa: CASSSVAGARYEQYF; cdr3_nt: TGTGCCAGCAGCTCGGTAGCGGGGGCGAGATACGAGCAGTACTTC
j_call: TRBJ2-1; clone_size: many; v_call: TRBV2; d_call: NA; cdr3_aa: CATLPVLRNEQFF; cdr3_nt: TGTGCCACTCTACCTGTCCTAAGGAATGAGCAGTTCTTC
j_call: TRBJ1-2; clone_size: many; v_call: TRBV12-3/TRBV12-4; d_call: NA; cdr3_aa: CASSRPRGGYTF; cdr3_nt: TGTGCCAGCAGCAGGCCACGGGGTGGCTACACCTTC
j_call: TRBJ1-2; clone_size: many; v_call: TRBV27; d_call: TRBD1; cdr3_aa: CASSGTANYGYTF; cdr3_nt: TGTGCCAGCAGTGGGACAGCTAACTATGGCTACACCTTC
j_call: TRBJ1-5; clone_size: many; v_call: TRBV30; d_call: NA; cdr3_aa: CAWRSTGGNQPQHF; cdr3_nt: TGTGCCTGGAGGTCCACGGGGGGCAATCAGCCCCAGCATTTT
j_call: TRBJ1-5; clone_size: many; v_call: TRBV20-1; d_call: TRBD1; cdr3_aa: CSASPGQGAGGNQPQHF; cdr3_nt: TGCAGTGCTTCCCCGGGACAGGGGGCAGGTGGCAATCAGCCCCAGCATTTT
j_call: TRBJ2-5; clone_size: NA; v_call: TRBV5-1; d_call: TRBD1; cdr3_aa: CASSTSGTGSQETQYF; cdr3_nt: TGCGCCAGCAGCACCTCCGGGACAGGATCGCAAGAGACCCAGTACTTC
j_call: TRBJ2-4; clone_size: many; v_call: TRBV15; d_call: NA; cdr3_aa: CATSRGGEAKNIQYF; cdr3_nt: TGTGCCACCAGCAGAGGAGGGGAAGCCAAAAACATTCAGTACTTC
j_call: TRBJ2-5; clone_size: many; v_call: TRBV5-1; d_call: NA; cdr3_aa: CASSLAPGVQETQYF; cdr3_nt: TGCGCCAGCAGCTTGGCCCCAGGGGTGCAAGAGACCCAGTACTTC
j_call: TRBJ1-3; clone_size: many; v_call: TRBV3-1; d_call: NA; cdr3_aa: CASSLRTSLSAIYF; cdr3_nt: TGTGCCAGCAGCCTCAGGACGTCTCTGAGTGCCATATATTTT
j_call: TRBJ2-7; clone_size: many; v_call: TRBV18; d_call: NA; cdr3_aa: CASSRLVASDYEQYF; cdr3_nt: TGTGCCAGCTCACGCCTGGTGGCTTCCGACTACGAGCAGTACTTC
j_call: TRBJ1-1; clone_size: many; v_call: TRBV29-1; d_call: TRBD1; cdr3_aa: CSASTGMNTEAFF; cdr3_nt: TGCAGCGCATCGACAGGGATGAACACTGAAGCTTTCTTT
j_call: TRBJ1-1; clone_size: many; v_call: TRBV11-2; d_call: NA; cdr3_aa: CASSSTWNTEAFF; cdr3_nt: TGTGCCAGCAGTTCCACATGGAACACTGAAGCTTTCTTT
j_call: TRBJ2-7; clone_size: many; v_call: TRBV5-1; d_call: TRBD1; cdr3_aa: CASSVRDRVVEQYF; cdr3_nt: TGCGCCAGCAGCGTCCGGGACAGGGTTGTCGAGCAGTACTTC
j_call: TRBJ2-2; clone_size: many; v_call: TRBV29-1; d_call: TRBD1; cdr3_aa: CSAGQGAGGELFF; cdr3_nt: TGCAGCGCGGGACAGGGGGCGGGCGGGGAGCTGTTTTTT
j_call: TRBJ1-5; clone_size: NA; v_call: TRBV6-2/TRBV6-3; d_call: NA; cdr3_aa: CASSFDSLSNQPQHF; cdr3_nt: TGTGCCAGCAGCTTCGACAGCCTTAGCAATCAGCCCCAGCATTTT
j_call: TRBJ2-7; clone_size: many; v_call: TRBV6-1; d_call: NA; cdr3_aa: CASSEWGGPREQYF; cdr3_nt: TGTGCCAGCAGTGAATGGGGGGGGCCGAGGGAGCAGTACTTC
j_call: TRBJ2-7; clone_size: NA; v_call: TRBV2; d_call: NA; cdr3_aa: CASSPDGWEQYF; cdr3_nt: TGTGCCAGCAGCCCTGACGGATGGGAGCAGTACTTC
j_call: TRBJ1-5; clone_size: many; v_call: TRBV5-5; d_call: NA; cdr3_aa: CASSFGTPSNQPQHF; cdr3_nt: TGTGCCAGCAGCTTTGGCACGCCAAGCAATCAGCCCCAGCATTTT
j_call: TRBJ2-5; clone_size: many; v_call: TRBV28; d_call: NA; cdr3_aa: CASTHTGGAGTQYF; cdr3_nt: TGTGCCAGCACCCACACGGGGGGCGCGGGGACCCAGTACTTC
j_call: TRBJ2-5; clone_size: many; v_call: TRBV7-2; d_call: NA; cdr3_aa: CASSLGQTQYF; cdr3_nt: TGTGCCAGCAGCTTAGGGCAGACCCAGTACTTC
j_call: TRBJ2-7; clone_size: many; v_call: TRBV6-2/TRBV6-3; d_call: TRBD2; cdr3_aa: CASSRRGGHEQYF; cdr3_nt: TGTGCCAGCAGCCGGCGGGGGGGCCACGAGCAGTACTTC
j_call: TRBJ1-2; clone_size: many; v_call: TRBV6-1; d_call: TRBD1; cdr3_aa: CASSPRTGVYGYTF; cdr3_nt: TGTGCCAGCAGTCCTCGGACAGGGGTCTATGGCTACACCTTC
j_call: TRBJ1-6; clone_size: many; v_call: TRBV24-1; d_call: TRBD1; cdr3_aa: CATSDPPEGARSPLHF; cdr3_nt: TGTGCCACCAGTGACCCACCCGAGGGGGCGCGTTCACCCCTCCACTTT
j_call: TRBJ1-6; clone_size: many; v_call: TRBV6-5; d_call: NA; cdr3_aa: CASSYAGKDDNSPLHF; cdr3_nt: TGTGCCAGCAGTTACGCAGGGAAGGACGATAATTCACCCCTCCACTTT
j_call: TRBJ1-5; clone_size: NA; v_call: TRBV12-3/TRBV12-4; d_call: NA; cdr3_aa: CASSDWGSNQPQHF; cdr3_nt: TGTGCCAGCAGCGATTGGGGGAGCAATCAGCCCCAGCATTTT
j_call: TRBJ1-6; clone_size: many; v_call: TRBV10-3; d_call: NA; cdr3_aa: CAIARGPQSNSPLHF; cdr3_nt: TGTGCCATAGCCCGAGGACCCCAATCTAATTCACCCCTCCACTTT
j_call: TRBJ2-5; clone_size: many; v_call: TRBV7-9; d_call: NA; cdr3_aa: CASRPPWGQETQYF; cdr3_nt: TGTGCCAGCAGACCTCCGTGGGGACAAGAGACCCAGTACTTC
j_call: TRBJ2-5; clone_size: many; v_call: TRBV5-6; d_call: TRBD1; cdr3_aa: CASSWNRGLVETQYF; cdr3_nt: TGTGCCAGCAGCTGGAACAGGGGGCTGGTAGAGACCCAGTACTTC
j_call: TRBJ2-2; clone_size: NA; v_call: TRBV4-2; d_call: NA; cdr3_aa: CASSQFVEQLTGELFF; cdr3_nt: TGTGCCAGCAGCCAATTTGTGGAACAGTTGACCGGGGAGCTGTTTTTT
j_call: TRBJ2-2; clone_size: NA; v_call: TRBV3-1; d_call: TRBD2; cdr3_aa: CASSQDSAGGSNTGELFF; cdr3_nt: TGTGCCAGCAGCCAAGATTCTGCGGGGGGCTCGAACACCGGGGAGCTGTTTTTT
j_call: TRBJ2-5; clone_size: NA; v_call: TRBV12-3/TRBV12-4; d_call: NA; cdr3_aa: CASSLYFETQYF; cdr3_nt: TGTGCCAGCAGTTTATACTTCGAGACCCAGTACTTC
j_call: TRBJ1-1; clone_size: many; v_call: TRBV20-1; d_call: NA; cdr3_aa: CSARDVRASTEAFF; cdr3_nt: TGCAGTGCTAGAGATGTCAGGGCGAGCACTGAAGCTTTCTTT
j_call: TRBJ1-1; clone_size: NA; v_call: TRBV6-1; d_call: NA; cdr3_aa: CASSESVLGVAFF; cdr3_nt: TGTGCCAGCAGTGAATCTGTTTTAGGTGTTGCTTTCTTT
j_call: TRBJ2-4; clone_size: NA; v_call: TRBV9; d_call: NA; cdr3_aa: CASSPQLGTKNIQYF; cdr3_nt: TGTGCCAGCAGCCCCCAGCTGGGAACCAAAAACATTCAGTACTTC
j_call: TRBJ2-1; clone_size: many; v_call: TRBV28; d_call: NA; cdr3_aa: CASGIDGYNEQFF; cdr3_nt: TGTGCCAGCGGAATAGACGGTTACAATGAGCAGTTCTTC
j_call: TRBJ1-5; clone_size: NA; v_call: TRBV6-1; d_call: TRBD1; cdr3_aa: CASSKTGVLGNQPQHF; cdr3_nt: TGTGCCAGCAGTAAAACAGGGGTTCTCGGCAATCAGCCCCAGCATTTT